These 11 T cell receptor beta chains came from one sample sequenced in a study of human T cells and chemical hapten exposure (dated by TCRdb to the early 2020s). The library was made by RACE. The listed sequencing device is NextSeq 500. Using fastp trimming at Q25 and MiXCR clonotype assembly, TCRdb reanalyzed the public sequencing data and kept in-frame beta chains. Rows with a matching CDR3 protein are joined into one entry that keeps the most common DNA and genes. The sample records tens of thousands of distinct CDR3 sequences, more than 8% of which are singletons. Of the sample, 3% to 3.5% is held by the ten largest clones. In the paper's terms, the time point label means: patch test 1, 2 weeks after DPC sensitization. The treatment or condition label, as the study defines it: therapeutic diphenylcyclopropenone sensitization with weekly scalp DPC. Sequencing was performed on whole blood, taken in connection with sensitization to the hapten diphenylcyclopropenone (DPC). These receptors originate from a woman in her thirties or forties with alopecia areata. Some clones in this sample may be carry-over from other donors' samples.

There are a few counts of this clonotype. With a much larger clone just one base away, this may be a read error. The CDR3 end shows no conserved phenylalanine or tryptophan, and so a read error is likely. Here the CDR3 reads CSASRFAVSDTQYS. CDR3 sequence (DNA): TGCAGTGCTAGTCGCTTCGCGGTCTCAGATACGCAGTATTCT. The chain recombines TRBV20-1 with TRBJ2-3; no clear D gene. The CDR3 is 14 residues long. Between the trimmed V and J ends, which lost 3 bases and 4 bases, there was a span of 14 bases. From germline, CDR1 is DFQATT and CDR2 SNEGSKA (reference sequence).

This clonotype has at least ten counts. The chain recombines TRBV12-5 with TRBJ2-3, with a tentative D call TRBD1 (5 bases). The V and J ends lost 1 base and 0 bases respectively, with 5 bases between them. Germline V gene sequence: CDR1 LGHNT, CDR2 FRNRAP. The CDR3 is 14 residues long. DNA of the CDR3: TGTGCTAGTGGTTTGGGACAGAGCACAGATACGCAGTATTTT. Amino acid sequence: CASGLGQSTDTQYF.

On this clonotype itself: Since a much larger clone is just one base distant, this may be a read error. The CDR3 coding sequence is TGTGCCAGCAGCCCCACATGGGGCTTCACCGGGGAGCTGTTTTTT. It specifies CASSPTWGFTGELFF. This chain joins TRBV6-2 or TRBV6-3 and TRBJ2-2, with D possibly TRBD1 on 5 matching bases. The CDR3 is 15 residues long. Germline values: CDR1 MNHEY, CDR2 SVGEGT. V was cut by 6 bases and J by 4 bases, with 15 bases left in between.

Notes on this clonotype: A read error is possible here, since a much larger clone lies one base away. The rearrangement joins TRBV10-3 to TRBJ2-2, with 7 bases aligning to TRBD1. CDR1 and CDR2 from the germline V gene are ENHRY and SYGVKD. This CDR3 is built from 16 residues. The CDR3 DNA is TGTGCCATCAGTGAGTTGGACAGGACGAACGCCGGGGAGCTGTTTTTT. Translating gives CAISELDRTNAGELFF.

This CDR3 is CASSSGLAGGGSYNEQFF. In DNA form, the CDR3 reads TGCGCCAGCAGCTCGGGACTAGCGGGGGGCGGGTCCTACAATGAGCAGTTCTTC. V gene TRBV5-1 combines with J gene TRBJ2-1; TRBD2 aligns across 15 bases. V was clipped by 3 bases and J by 1 base; unmatched bases: 5. CDR1 SGHRS and CDR2 YFSETQ come from the germline V gene. This CDR3 region has 18 residues.

This clonotype was counted only a few times. The J gene is TRBJ2-3, the V gene TRBV29-1; D unclear. The CDR3 loop spans 14 amino acids. Trimming shortened V by 0 bases and J by 1 base, and 8 bases separated the two germline ends. The V gene's germline CDR1 is SQVTM and CDR2 ANQGSEA. CDR3 region: CSVEDQTGTDTQYF. CDR3 coding DNA: TGCAGCGTTGAAGACCAGACGGGCACAGATACGCAGTATTTT.

This clonotype was counted many times. The chain combines TRBV29-1 with TRBJ1-3, with D uncertain. CDR1 and CDR2 (germline): SQVTM, ANQGSEA. The CDR3 runs 12 residues. V was clipped by 4 bases and J by 4 bases, with 8 bases between them. For the CDR3, the DNA is TGCAGCGTTGCGTCAATCGGAAACACCATATATTTT. Translating gives CSVASIGNTIYF.

The chain carries TRBV9 and TRBJ2-3, with 9 bases identical to TRBD2. Germline V gene sequence: CDR1 SGDLS, CDR2 YYNGEE. The V and J ends lost 3 bases and 0 bases, in that order; junction bases with no gene match: 8. The CDR3 runs 17 residues. The CDR3 is CASSETPTSGSTDTQYF. For the CDR3, the DNA is TGTGCCAGCAGCGAAACCCCGACTAGCGGAAGCACAGATACGCAGTATTTT.

The chain recombines TRBV7-2 with TRBJ2-4; TRBD2 matches 7 bases. The CDR3 totals 16 residues. Germline V gene lookup returns CDR1 SGHTA and CDR2 FQGNSA. V shed 3 bases and J 6 bases; nucleotides not matched to a gene: 11. CDR3 DNA sequence: TGTGCCAGCAGCTTTTGGCGGGGGTTGTACGGAAACATTCAGTACTTC. It translates to CASSFWRGLYGNIQYF.

This clonotype was observed many times. V usage is TRBV7-9 and J usage is TRBJ1-6; no clear D gene. The CDR3 has 12 residues. CDR1 is SEHNR and CDR2 is FQNEAQ in the germline V gene (reference sequence). Between the trimmed V and J ends, which lost 1 base and 8 bases, there was a span of 3 bases. The DNA of the CDR3 is TGTGCCAGCAGCTTAGGGTATTCACCCCTCCACTTT. It yields the protein CASSLGYSPLHF.

This clonotype was detected ten times or more. The V gene is TRBV6-5, the J gene TRBJ1-3; TRBD1 agrees at 7 bases. Per germline, CDR1 MNHEY and CDR2 SVGAGI. V was clipped by 7 bases and J by 3 bases; unmatched bases: 3. The CDR3 runs 13 residues. This CDR3 is CASKGAYGNTIYF. The CDR3 DNA sequence: TGTGCCAGCAAGGGGGCCTATGGAAACACCATATATTTT.